This record looks at one TCR beta chain sequence and its context. These data come from a study of cytomegalovirus exposure and HLA in healthy donors. The CDR3 sequence is 15 residues long. V lost 10 bases and J lost 3; bases outside the gene matches: 13. The germline gives CDR1 LNHDA, CDR2 SQIVND (reference sequence). Primers for the PCR totalled 60 Vbeta and 13 Jbeta. Assay: immunoSEQ multiplex PCR; the TCRdb copy retains only in-frame clones and omits some. The table records fewer than 200,000 clones, less than 75% of them present only once. The receptor was derived from a girl aged 10 to 17 in good health and CMV-seronegative. The rearrangement links TRBV19 to TRBJ1-1; TRBD1 aligns across 8 bases. Sequenced material: PBMCs. CDR3 coding DNA: TGTGCCACCGTGAATGCCCAGGGGGCCGACACTGAAGCTTTCTTT. It encodes CATVNAQGADTEAFF.